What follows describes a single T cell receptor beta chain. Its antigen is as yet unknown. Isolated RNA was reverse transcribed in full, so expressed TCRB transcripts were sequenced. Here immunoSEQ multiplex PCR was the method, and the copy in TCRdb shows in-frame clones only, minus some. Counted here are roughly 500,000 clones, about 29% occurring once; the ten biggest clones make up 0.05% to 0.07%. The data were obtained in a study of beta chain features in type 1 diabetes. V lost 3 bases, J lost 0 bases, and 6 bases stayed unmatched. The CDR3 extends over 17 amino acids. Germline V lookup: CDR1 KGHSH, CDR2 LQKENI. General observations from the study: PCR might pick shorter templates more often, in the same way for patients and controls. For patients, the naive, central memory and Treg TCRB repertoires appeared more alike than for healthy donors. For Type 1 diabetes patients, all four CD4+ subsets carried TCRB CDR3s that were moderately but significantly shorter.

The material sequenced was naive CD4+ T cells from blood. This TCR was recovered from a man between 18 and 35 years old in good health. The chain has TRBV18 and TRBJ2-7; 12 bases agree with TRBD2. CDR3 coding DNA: TGTGCCAGCTCACCTGGGACGACTAGCGGGAGCTCCTACGAGCAGTACTTC. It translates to CASSPGTTSGSSYEQYF. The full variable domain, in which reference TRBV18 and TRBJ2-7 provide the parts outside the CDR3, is NAGVMQNPRHLVRRRGQEARLRCSPMKGHSHVYWYRQLPEEGLKFMVYLQKENIIDESGMPKERFSAEFPKEGPSILRIQQVVRGDSAAYFCASSPGTTSGSSYEQYFGPGTRLTVT.